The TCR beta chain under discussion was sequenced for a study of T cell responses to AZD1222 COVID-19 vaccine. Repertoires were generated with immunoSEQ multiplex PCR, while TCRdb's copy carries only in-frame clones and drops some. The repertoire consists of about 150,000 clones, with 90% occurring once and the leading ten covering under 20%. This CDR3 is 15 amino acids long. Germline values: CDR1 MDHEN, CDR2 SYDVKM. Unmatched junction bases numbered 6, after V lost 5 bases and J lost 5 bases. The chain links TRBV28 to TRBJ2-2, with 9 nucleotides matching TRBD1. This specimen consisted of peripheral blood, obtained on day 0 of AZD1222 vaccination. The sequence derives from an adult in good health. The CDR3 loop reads CASSLGTGWTGELFF. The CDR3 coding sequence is TGTGCCAGCAGTCTAGGGACAGGGTGGACCGGGGAGCTGTTTTTT.